This TCR beta chain came from a study of shared clonotypes between healthy human individuals. Findings of the study overall: Roughly 5% of naive CD4 clonotypes were common to a handful of donors.

Germline CDR1 LNHDA, CDR2 SQIVND (reference sequence). This CDR3 is built from 14 residues. V was cut by 5 bases and J by 5 bases, with 15 bases left in between. As regards this clone: The antigen remains undetermined.

Deep-level assay runs were performed. Profiled with immunoSEQ multiplex PCR; TCRdb holds only in-frame clones, not every one. The sample carries about 680,000 clones, more than 70% recorded once. Sequenced sample: memory CD4+ T cells sorted from blood. This sample's subset: CD45RA-negative fraction. The chain employs TRBV19 and TRBJ2-5; D call uncertain. This receptor was obtained from a woman aged 25 to 39 in good health. The CDR3 region is CASSPPPGGETQYF. The CDR3 nucleotides read TGTGCCAGTAGTCCCCCCCCGGGCGGCGAGACCCAGTACTTC. The complete variable domain, with remaining parts taken from reference TRBV19 and TRBJ2-5, reads DGGITQSPKYLFRKEGQNVTLSCEQNLNHDAMYWYRQDPGQGLRLIYYSQIVNDFQKGDIAEGYSVSREKKESFPLTVTSAQKNPTAFYLCASSPPPGGETQYFGPGTRLLVL.